This T cell receptor (beta chain) was sequenced during a study of blood T cell repertoires in COVID-19. The wider study: Acute-phase and convalescent COVID-19 samples originated in the United States, Italy and Spain.

The CDR3 runs 16 residues. The junction had 9 bases not matched to a gene; V was cut back by 5 bases and J by 4 bases. Per germline, CDR1 LNHDA and CDR2 SQIVND (reference sequence). Produced via immunoSEQ multiplex PCR; TCRdb's table is partial and in-frame only. This sample carries around 250,000 clones, around nine tenths of them seen once, and the ten largest clones take over 2.5%. Cohort placement rested on clinical history that participants reported themselves. This chain connects TRBV19 to TRBJ2-3; 10 bases map to TRBD2. This TCR derives from a middle-aged woman who had been exposed to COVID-19. The sample comprised PBMCs or T cells enriched from blood (not recorded which). In DNA, the CDR3 is TGTGCCAGTAGTCTAACCGGGACTAGCGCGCCAGATACGCAGTATTTT. As protein: CASSLTGTSAPDTQYF.